Listed below are T cell receptor beta chains from one sample, sequenced in a study of blood T cell repertoires in COVID-19. Produced via immunoSEQ multiplex PCR; TCRdb's table is partial and in-frame only. The repertoire holds around 160,000 clones, with roughly 90% as singletons. Source material: peripheral blood. These receptor sequences come from a man in his sixties with acute or convalescent COVID-19. Both conserved end residues are part of each CDR3. Fields, in order: clone size, D gene, CDR3 length, V gene, J gene, CDR3 protein, CDR3 DNA. D genes are given only for firm matches. Some rows mark clone size as missing; the rest say once, few, many or name a class of expanded clone.

clone_size: -; d_call: TRBD2; cdr3_length: 16; v_call: TRBV4-1; j_call: TRBJ2-2; cdr3_aa: CASSPLGGMGSGELFF; cdr3_nt: TGCGCCAGCAGCCCCCTCGGGGGGATGGGGAGCGGGGAGCTGTTTTTT
clone_size: -; d_call: TRBD1; cdr3_length: 13; v_call: TRBV5-1; j_call: TRBJ2-1; cdr3_aa: CASSGPGGGEQFF; cdr3_nt: TGCGCCAGCAGCGGACCAGGGGGCGGTGAGCAGTTCTTC
clone_size: -; d_call: -; cdr3_length: 13; v_call: TRBV19; j_call: TRBJ1-1; cdr3_aa: CASSLEGHREAFF; cdr3_nt: TGTGCCAGTAGTTTAGAGGGCCACCGTGAAGCTTTCTTT
clone_size: once; d_call: TRBD1; cdr3_length: 17; v_call: TRBV7-8; j_call: TRBJ1-6; cdr3_aa: CASSLRPRTGLNSPLHF; cdr3_nt: TGTGCCAGCAGCTTAAGGCCACGGACAGGGCTTAATTCACCCCTCCACTTT
clone_size: few; d_call: -; cdr3_length: 17; v_call: TRBV30; j_call: TRBJ1-1; cdr3_aa: CAWSKGTPLRGNTEAFF; cdr3_nt: TGTGCCTGGAGTAAAGGGACTCCTCTACGGGGGAACACTGAAGCTTTCTTT
clone_size: many; d_call: -; cdr3_length: 15; v_call: TRBV5-4; j_call: TRBJ1-4; cdr3_aa: CASSAQQGAGEKLFF; cdr3_nt: TGTGCCAGCAGCGCTCAGCAGGGCGCAGGGGAAAAACTGTTTTTT
clone_size: few; d_call: -; cdr3_length: 14; v_call: TRBV5-6; j_call: TRBJ2-7; cdr3_aa: CASSGAAYSYEQYF; cdr3_nt: TGTGCCAGCAGCGGGGCGGCGTACTCCTACGAGCAGTACTTC
clone_size: -; d_call: -; cdr3_length: 13; v_call: TRBV3-1/TRBV3-2; j_call: TRBJ1-2; cdr3_aa: CASSQDKVRGYTF; cdr3_nt: TGTGCCAGCAGCCAAGATAAAGTCAGGGGCTACACCTTC
clone_size: -; d_call: -; cdr3_length: 14; v_call: TRBV25-1; j_call: TRBJ1-6; cdr3_aa: CASSGDRDNSPLHF; cdr3_nt: TGTGCCAGCAGTGGCGACAGAGACAATTCACCCCTCCACTTT
clone_size: -; d_call: TRBD1; cdr3_length: 14; v_call: TRBV30; j_call: TRBJ2-1; cdr3_aa: CAWSTRTGINEQFF; cdr3_nt: TGTGCCTGGAGTACCCGGACAGGGATCAATGAGCAGTTCTTC
clone_size: -; d_call: -; cdr3_length: 14; v_call: TRBV3-1/TRBV3-2; j_call: TRBJ1-2; cdr3_aa: CASSFRGGAQGYTF; cdr3_nt: TGTGCCAGCAGCTTCCGGGGGGGGGCGCAAGGCTACACCTTC
clone_size: -; d_call: TRBD1; cdr3_length: 18; v_call: TRBV7-6; j_call: TRBJ1-1; cdr3_aa: CASSSIKTADRPNTEAFF; cdr3_nt: TGTGCCAGCAGCTCCATTAAAACGGCGGACAGGCCCAACACTGAAGCTTTCTTT
clone_size: -; d_call: -; cdr3_length: 15; v_call: TRBV19; j_call: TRBJ1-2; cdr3_aa: CASRPGSGNNYGYTF; cdr3_nt: TGTGCCAGTAGGCCAGGGTCGGGCAATAACTATGGCTACACCTTC
clone_size: -; d_call: TRBD1; cdr3_length: 15; v_call: TRBV4-3; j_call: TRBJ2-7; cdr3_aa: CASSVQTGGVYEQYF; cdr3_nt: TGCGCCAGCAGCGTTCAAACAGGGGGCGTTTACGAGCAGTACTTC
clone_size: -; d_call: TRBD1; cdr3_length: 14; v_call: TRBV5-1; j_call: TRBJ1-3; cdr3_aa: CASSPDRAGNTIYF; cdr3_nt: TGCGCCAGCAGCCCCGACAGGGCTGGAAACACCATATATTTT
clone_size: -; d_call: TRBD1; cdr3_length: 14; v_call: TRBV2; j_call: TRBJ1-4; cdr3_aa: CASIGTAQNEKLFF; cdr3_nt: TGTGCCAGCATAGGGACAGCTCAAAATGAAAAACTGTTTTTT
clone_size: -; d_call: -; cdr3_length: 15; v_call: TRBV6-2/TRBV6-3; j_call: TRBJ1-2; cdr3_aa: CASSYGDRPGYGYTF; cdr3_nt: TGTGCCAGCAGTTACGGCGACAGACCAGGTTATGGCTACACCTTC
clone_size: -; d_call: TRBD2; cdr3_length: 15; v_call: TRBV6-5; j_call: TRBJ2-3; cdr3_aa: CASSYERGGRYTQYF; cdr3_nt: TGTGCCAGCAGTTACGAGCGGGGGGGCAGATATACGCAGTATTTT
clone_size: -; d_call: -; cdr3_length: 18; v_call: TRBV4-3; j_call: TRBJ1-4; cdr3_aa: CASSQDSTGTLTNEKLFF; cdr3_nt: TGCGCCAGCAGCCAAGATTCGACAGGCACCCTAACTAATGAAAAACTGTTTTTT
clone_size: -; d_call: -; cdr3_length: 14; v_call: TRBV11-2; j_call: TRBJ2-7; cdr3_aa: CASSLTQGSYEQYF; cdr3_nt: TGTGCCAGCAGCCTTACTCAGGGCTCCTACGAGCAGTACTTC
clone_size: -; d_call: -; cdr3_length: 11; v_call: TRBV6-5; j_call: TRBJ1-3; cdr3_aa: CASSYGNTIYF; cdr3_nt: TGTGCCAGCAGCTATGGAAACACCATATATTTT
clone_size: -; d_call: TRBD1; cdr3_length: 17; v_call: TRBV5-1; j_call: TRBJ2-3; cdr3_aa: CASSWTQTGGPGDTQYF; cdr3_nt: TGCGCCAGCAGCTGGACCCAAACAGGGGGCCCGGGAGATACGCAGTATTTT
clone_size: few; d_call: -; cdr3_length: 18; v_call: TRBV5-1; j_call: TRBJ1-2; cdr3_aa: CASSLERTQLHRNYGYTF; cdr3_nt: TGCGCCAGCAGCTTGGAGAGGACACAACTTCACCGTAACTATGGCTACACCTTC
clone_size: -; d_call: TRBD2; cdr3_length: 14; v_call: TRBV11-2; j_call: TRBJ2-1; cdr3_aa: CASSHPGLAGGQFF; cdr3_nt: TGTGCCAGCAGCCACCCGGGACTAGCGGGGGGGCAGTTCTTC
clone_size: -; d_call: TRBD2; cdr3_length: 15; v_call: TRBV28; j_call: TRBJ2-2; cdr3_aa: CASSQLERGVGELFF; cdr3_nt: TGTGCCAGCAGCCAATTGGAGCGGGGGGTCGGGGAGCTGTTTTTT
clone_size: -; d_call: TRBD1; cdr3_length: 14; v_call: TRBV3-1/TRBV3-2; j_call: TRBJ2-1; cdr3_aa: CASSTRDRRDEQFF; cdr3_nt: TGTGCCAGCAGCACCCGGGACAGGAGGGATGAGCAGTTCTTC